This T cell receptor beta chain was retrieved from a study of cytomegalovirus exposure and HLA in healthy donors. Whole-study findings and limits: Analysis performed later showed TCR beta chains linked to HLA being more clonally expanded than equally common others. In vitro testing confirmed three CMV-associated chains as specific for CMV antigens. Being productive about 87% or about 30% of the time was typical of most TCR beta V segments in an earlier analysis.

After removal of 0 bases from V and 0 bases from J, the junction contained 19 bases not matched to a gene. This CDR3 region has 22 residues. This clone showed up just once. Its antigen is not identified. It was with 60 Vbeta and 13 Jbeta primers that the PCR ran. Using immunoSEQ multiplex PCR, the repertoire was profiled, and TCRdb retains in-frame clones only, with some absent. Seen here are some 220,000 clones, 78% observed once, and the top ten hold about 0.45%. The V call is TRBV6-7, the J call TRBJ2-7; TRBD2 agrees at 11 bases. TRBV6-7 is marked as an open reading frame, function uncertain. The clonotype comes from a boy between 10 and 17 years old in good health and CMV-seronegative. Sequenced material: PBMCs. The CDR3 is CASSYSIFDGTSGGEGSYEQYF. CDR3 coding DNA: TGTGCCAGCAGTTACTCGATATTCGATGGGACTAGCGGTGGGGAAGGCTCCTACGAGCAGTACTTC.